Following are 5 T cell receptor beta chains from one sample sequenced in a study of CD4+ T cells in melanoma. Assay used: immunoSEQ multiplex PCR; TCRdb lists only in-frame clones, some missing. The sample records about 110,000 clones, 92% being singletons. The sequencing sample was made of peripheral blood. Source of these receptors: a human donor with melanoma.

V and J are TRBV15 and TRBJ1-4; 9 nucleotides agree with TRBD1. The CDR3 length is 16 residues. The trim removed 2 bases at V and 5 bases at J, leaving 6 bases unmatched. Germline V gene sequence: CDR1 LNHNV, CDR2 YYDKDF (reference sequence). In DNA, the CDR3 is TGTGCCACCAGCAGAAACCGTGGACAGGGGAATGAAAAACTGTTTTTT. It specifies CATSRNRGQGNEKLFF.

The gene calls are TRBV2 and TRBJ1-1; TRBD1 agrees at 8 bases. J lost 4 bases, V lost 3 bases, and 7 bases had no gene match. The CDR3 loop spans 15 amino acids. Germline V lookup: CDR1 SNHLY, CDR2 FYNNEI. The CDR3 nucleotides are TGTGCCAGCAGTGAGCAGGGGGCTTTGAGCACTGAAGCTTTCTTT. This gives the protein CASSEQGALSTEAFF.

The chain links TRBV6-6 to TRBJ1-2; D remains unclear. The CDR3 runs 14 residues. Trimming cost V 2 bases and J 8 bases, with 15 bases left between them. Per the germline V gene, CDR1 is MNHNY and CDR2 is SVGAGI (reference sequence). CDR3 in amino acids: CASSYEARLGGYTF. DNA for the CDR3: TGTGCCAGCAGTTACGAGGCAAGACTTGGGGGCTACACCTTC.

The chain joins TRBV6-6 to TRBJ2-3, with TRBD1 matching 7 bases. Germline CDR1 and CDR2: MNHNY and SVGAGI (reference sequence). V shed 6 bases and J 3 bases; nucleotides not matched to a gene: 6. This CDR3 has 14 amino acids. The CDR3 is CASRRQGTTDTQYF. The CDR3 DNA reads as TGTGCCAGCAGAAGACAGGGAACGACAGATACGCAGTATTTT.

This clone appeared once. The chain uses TRBV21-1 and TRBJ2-7; the tabulated D call, TRBD2, remains unverified against the DNA. TRBV21-1 is a pseudogene. CDR3 size: 14 residues. CDR3: CAKGLAGDPYEQYF. CDR3 in DNA: TGTGCCAAGGGACTAGCGGGGGACCCCTACGAGCAGTACTTC.